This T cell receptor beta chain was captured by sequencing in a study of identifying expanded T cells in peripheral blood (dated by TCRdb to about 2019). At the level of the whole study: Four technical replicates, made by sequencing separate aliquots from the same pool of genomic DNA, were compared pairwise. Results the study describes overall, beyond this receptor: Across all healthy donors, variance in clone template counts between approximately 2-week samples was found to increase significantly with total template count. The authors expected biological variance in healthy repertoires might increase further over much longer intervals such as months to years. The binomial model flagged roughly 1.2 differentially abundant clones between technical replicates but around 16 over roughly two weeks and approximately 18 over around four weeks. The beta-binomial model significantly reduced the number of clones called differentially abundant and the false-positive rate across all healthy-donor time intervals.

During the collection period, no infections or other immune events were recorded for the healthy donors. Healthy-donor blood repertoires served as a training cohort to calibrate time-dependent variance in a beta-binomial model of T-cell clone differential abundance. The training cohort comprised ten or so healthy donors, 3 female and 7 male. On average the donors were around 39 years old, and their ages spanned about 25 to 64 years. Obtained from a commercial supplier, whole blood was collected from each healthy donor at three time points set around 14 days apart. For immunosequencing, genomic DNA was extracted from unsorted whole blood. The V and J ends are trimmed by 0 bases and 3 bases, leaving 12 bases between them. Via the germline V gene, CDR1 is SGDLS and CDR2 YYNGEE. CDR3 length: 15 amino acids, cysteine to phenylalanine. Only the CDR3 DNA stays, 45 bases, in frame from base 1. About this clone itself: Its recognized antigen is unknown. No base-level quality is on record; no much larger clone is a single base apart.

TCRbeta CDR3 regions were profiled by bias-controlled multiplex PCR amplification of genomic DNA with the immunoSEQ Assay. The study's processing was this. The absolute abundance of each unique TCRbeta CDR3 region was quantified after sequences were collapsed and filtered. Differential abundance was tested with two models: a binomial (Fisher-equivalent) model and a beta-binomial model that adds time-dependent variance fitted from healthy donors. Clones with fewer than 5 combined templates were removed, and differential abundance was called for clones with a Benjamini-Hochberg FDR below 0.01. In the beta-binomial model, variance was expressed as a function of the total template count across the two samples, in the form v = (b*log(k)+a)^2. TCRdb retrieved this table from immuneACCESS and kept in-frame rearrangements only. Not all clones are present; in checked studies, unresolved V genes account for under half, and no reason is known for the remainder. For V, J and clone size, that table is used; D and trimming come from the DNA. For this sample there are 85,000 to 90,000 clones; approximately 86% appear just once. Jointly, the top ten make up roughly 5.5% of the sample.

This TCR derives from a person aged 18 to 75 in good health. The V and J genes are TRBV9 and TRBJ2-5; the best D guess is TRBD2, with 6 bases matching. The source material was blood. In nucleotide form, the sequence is TGTGCCAGCAGCGTAGCCCCGGGGGAAGAAGAGACCCAGTACTTC. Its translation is CASSVAPGEEETQYF.